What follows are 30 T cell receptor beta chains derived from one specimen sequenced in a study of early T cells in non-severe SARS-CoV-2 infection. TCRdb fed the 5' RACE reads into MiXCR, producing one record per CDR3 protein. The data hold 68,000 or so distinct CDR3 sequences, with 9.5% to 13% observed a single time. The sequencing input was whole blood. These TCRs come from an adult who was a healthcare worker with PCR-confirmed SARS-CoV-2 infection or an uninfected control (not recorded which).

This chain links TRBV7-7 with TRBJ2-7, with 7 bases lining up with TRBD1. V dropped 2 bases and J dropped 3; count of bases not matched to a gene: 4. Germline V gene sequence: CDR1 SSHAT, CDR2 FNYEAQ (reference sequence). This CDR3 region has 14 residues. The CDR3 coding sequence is TGTGCCAGCAGCTTAACCCGGGACAGCTACGAGCAGTACTTC. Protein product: CASSLTRDSYEQYF. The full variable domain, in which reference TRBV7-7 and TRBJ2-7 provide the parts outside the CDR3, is GAGVSQSPRYKVTKRGQDVTLRCDPISSHATLYWYQQALGQGPEFLTYFNYEAQPDKSGLPSDRFSAERPEGSISTLTIQRTEQRDSAMYRCASSLTRDSYEQYFGPGTRLTVT.

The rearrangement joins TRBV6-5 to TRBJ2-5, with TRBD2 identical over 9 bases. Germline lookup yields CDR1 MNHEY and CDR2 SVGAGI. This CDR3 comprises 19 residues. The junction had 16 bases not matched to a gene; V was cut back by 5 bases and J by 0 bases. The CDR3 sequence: CASSEVTGQREVHQETQYF. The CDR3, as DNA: TGTGCCAGCAGTGAAGTTACGGGCCAGCGGGAGGTCCACCAAGAGACCCAGTACTTC.

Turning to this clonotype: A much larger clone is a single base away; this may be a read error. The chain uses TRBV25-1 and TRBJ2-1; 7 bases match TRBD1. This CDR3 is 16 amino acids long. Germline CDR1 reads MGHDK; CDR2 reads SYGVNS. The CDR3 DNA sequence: TGTGCCAGCAGTGAACTGACAGGGTTCCCCTACAATGAGCAGCTCTTC. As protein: CASSELTGFPYNEQLF.

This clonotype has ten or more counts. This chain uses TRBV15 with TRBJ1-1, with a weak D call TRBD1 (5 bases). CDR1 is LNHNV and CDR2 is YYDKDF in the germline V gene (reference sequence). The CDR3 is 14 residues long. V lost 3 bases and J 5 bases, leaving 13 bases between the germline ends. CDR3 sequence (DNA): TGTGCCACCAGCAGCAATGGGGGAGGGACTGAAGCTTTCTTT. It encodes CATSSNGGGTEAFF.

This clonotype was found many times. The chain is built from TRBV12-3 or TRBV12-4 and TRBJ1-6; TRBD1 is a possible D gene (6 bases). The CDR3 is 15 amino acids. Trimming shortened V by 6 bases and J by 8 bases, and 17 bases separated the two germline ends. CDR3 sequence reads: CASSLARTADSPLHF. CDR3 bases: TGTGCCAGCAGCCTGGCTAGGACAGCTGATTCACCCCTCCACTTT.

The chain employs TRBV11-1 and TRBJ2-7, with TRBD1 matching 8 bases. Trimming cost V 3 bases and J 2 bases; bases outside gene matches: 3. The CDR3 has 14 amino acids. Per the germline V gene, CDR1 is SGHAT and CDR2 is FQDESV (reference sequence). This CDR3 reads CASSFGTGAYEQYF. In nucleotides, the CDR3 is TGTGCCAGCAGCTTCGGGACAGGCGCCTACGAGCAGTACTTC.

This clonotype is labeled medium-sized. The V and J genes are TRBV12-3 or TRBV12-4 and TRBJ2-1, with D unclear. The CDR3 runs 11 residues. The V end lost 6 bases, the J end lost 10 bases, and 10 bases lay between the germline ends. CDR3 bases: TGTGCCAGCAGCCCCAGACAAGAGCAGTTCTTC. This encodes CASSPRQEQFF.

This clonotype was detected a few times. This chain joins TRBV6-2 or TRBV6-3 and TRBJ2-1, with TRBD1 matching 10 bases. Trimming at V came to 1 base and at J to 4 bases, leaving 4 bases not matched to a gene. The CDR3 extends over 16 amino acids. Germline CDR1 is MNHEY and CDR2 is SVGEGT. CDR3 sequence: CASSYFPGQGYNEQFF. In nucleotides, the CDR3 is TGTGCCAGCAGTTACTTCCCGGGACAGGGGTACAATGAGCAGTTCTTC.

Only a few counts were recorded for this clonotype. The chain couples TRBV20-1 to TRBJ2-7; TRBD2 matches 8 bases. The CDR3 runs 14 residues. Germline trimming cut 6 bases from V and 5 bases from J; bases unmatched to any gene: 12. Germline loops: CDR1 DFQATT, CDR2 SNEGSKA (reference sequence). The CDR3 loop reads CSARGLAGPHEQYF. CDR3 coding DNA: TGCAGTGCACGCGGACTAGCTGGTCCCCACGAGCAGTACTTC.

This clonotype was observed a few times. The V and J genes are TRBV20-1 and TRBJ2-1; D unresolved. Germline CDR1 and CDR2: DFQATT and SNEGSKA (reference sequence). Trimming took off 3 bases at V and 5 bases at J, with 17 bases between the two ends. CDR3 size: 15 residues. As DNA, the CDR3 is TGCAGTGCTAGGAAAGACTTCTATCTGAACAATGAGCAGTTCTTC. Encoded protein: CSARKDFYLNNEQFF.

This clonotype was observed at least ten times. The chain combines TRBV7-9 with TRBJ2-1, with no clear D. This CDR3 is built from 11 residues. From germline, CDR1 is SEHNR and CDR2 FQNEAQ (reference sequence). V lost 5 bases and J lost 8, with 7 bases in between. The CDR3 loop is CASSALYEQFF. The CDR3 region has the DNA TGTGCCAGCAGCGCCCTATATGAGCAGTTCTTC.

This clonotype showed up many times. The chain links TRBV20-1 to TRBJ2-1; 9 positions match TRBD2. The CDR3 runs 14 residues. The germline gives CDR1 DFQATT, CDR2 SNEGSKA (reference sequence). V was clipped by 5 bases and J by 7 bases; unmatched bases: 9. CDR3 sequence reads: CSARLAGLSNEQFF. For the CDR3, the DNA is TGCAGTGCTCGCCTAGCGGGATTGTCAAATGAGCAGTTCTTC.

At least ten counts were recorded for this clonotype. The CDR3 DNA reads TGTGCCAGCAGCTCAGGAGACTATGGCTACACCTTC. Its protein product is CASSSGDYGYTF. V usage is TRBV7-2 and J usage is TRBJ1-2; D remains ambiguous. V lost 4 bases and J 3 bases, leaving 6 bases between the germline ends. The CDR3 extends over 12 amino acids. CDR1 SGHTA and CDR2 FQGNSA come from the germline V gene.

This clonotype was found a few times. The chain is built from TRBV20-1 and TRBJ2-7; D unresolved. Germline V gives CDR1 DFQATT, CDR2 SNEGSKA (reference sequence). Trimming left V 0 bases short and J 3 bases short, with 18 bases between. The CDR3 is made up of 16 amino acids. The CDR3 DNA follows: TGCAGTGCTAGAGATTTTGAGTCCCGCGTTAGCTACGAGCAGTACTTC. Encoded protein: CSARDFESRVSYEQYF.

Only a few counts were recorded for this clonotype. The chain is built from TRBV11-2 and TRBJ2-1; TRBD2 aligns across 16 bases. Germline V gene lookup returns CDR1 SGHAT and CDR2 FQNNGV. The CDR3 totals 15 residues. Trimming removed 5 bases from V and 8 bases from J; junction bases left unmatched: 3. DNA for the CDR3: TGTGCCAGCAGCCAGGGGACTAGCGGGAGGGATGAGCAGTTCTTC. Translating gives CASSQGTSGRDEQFF.

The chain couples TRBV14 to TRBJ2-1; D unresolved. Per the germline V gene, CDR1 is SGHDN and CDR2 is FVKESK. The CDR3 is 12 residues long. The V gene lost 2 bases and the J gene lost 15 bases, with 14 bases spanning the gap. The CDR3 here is CASSQSGWSPFF. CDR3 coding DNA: TGTGCCAGCAGCCAATCAGGATGGTCCCCGTTCTTC. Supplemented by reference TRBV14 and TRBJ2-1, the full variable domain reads EAGVTQFPSHSVIEKGQTVTLRCDPISGHDNLYWYRRVMGKEIKFLLHFVKESKQDESGMPNNRFLAERTGGTYSTLKVQPAELEDSGVYFCASSQSGWSPFFGPGTRLTVL.

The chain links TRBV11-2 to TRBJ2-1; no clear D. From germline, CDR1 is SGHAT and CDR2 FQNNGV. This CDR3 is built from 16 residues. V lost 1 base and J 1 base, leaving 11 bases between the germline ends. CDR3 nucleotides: TGTGCCAGCAGCTTAGCCTGGTCTGGGTCCTACAATGAGCAGTTCTTC. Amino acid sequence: CASSLAWSGSYNEQFF.

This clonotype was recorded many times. CDR3 protein: CSVGGGSGYEQFF. CDR3 in DNA: TGCAGCGTAGGGGGCGGGAGTGGGTATGAGCAGTTCTTC. The V call is TRBV29-1, the J call TRBJ2-1; perhaps D is TRBD1 or TRBD2 (7 bases each). Trimming pared 6 bases from V and 8 bases from J, leaving 17 bases between. The germline V gene encodes CDR1 SQVTM and CDR2 ANQGSEA. This CDR3 has 13 residues.

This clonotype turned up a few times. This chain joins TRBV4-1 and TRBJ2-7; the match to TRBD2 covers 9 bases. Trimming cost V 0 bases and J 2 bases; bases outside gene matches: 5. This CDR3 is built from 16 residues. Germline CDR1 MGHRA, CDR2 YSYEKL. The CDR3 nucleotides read TGCGCCAGCAGCCAAGAATGGCTAGCGGGGACCTACGAGCAGTACTTC. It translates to CASSQEWLAGTYEQYF.

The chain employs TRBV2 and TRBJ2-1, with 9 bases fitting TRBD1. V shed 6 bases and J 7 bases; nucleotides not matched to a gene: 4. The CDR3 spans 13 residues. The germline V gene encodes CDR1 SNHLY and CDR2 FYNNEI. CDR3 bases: TGTGCCAGCAGGGACAGGGGAATGAATGAGCAGTTCTTC. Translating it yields CASRDRGMNEQFF.

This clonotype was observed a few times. The CDR3: CASSHGSPNEKLFF. The CDR3 region has the DNA TGTGCCAGCAGCCACGGGAGCCCTAATGAAAAACTGTTTTTT. The rearrangement joins TRBV11-2 to TRBJ1-4, with D hard to call. This CDR3 comprises 14 residues. Trimming took off 5 bases at V and 3 bases at J, with 10 bases between the two ends. Germline V gene lookup returns CDR1 SGHAT and CDR2 FQNNGV.

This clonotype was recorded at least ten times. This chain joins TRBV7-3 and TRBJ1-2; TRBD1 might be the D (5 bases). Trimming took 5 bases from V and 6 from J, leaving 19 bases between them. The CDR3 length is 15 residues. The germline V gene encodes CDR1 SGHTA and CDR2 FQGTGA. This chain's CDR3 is CASSPTVGAVNGYTF. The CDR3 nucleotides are TGTGCCAGCAGCCCTACCGTAGGGGCGGTCAATGGCTACACCTTC.

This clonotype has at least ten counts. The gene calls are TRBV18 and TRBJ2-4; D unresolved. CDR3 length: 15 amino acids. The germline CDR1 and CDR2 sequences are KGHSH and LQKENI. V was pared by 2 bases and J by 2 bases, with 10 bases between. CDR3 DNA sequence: TGTGCCAGCTCACCAAAGGTCGGACCCAAAAACATTCAGTACTTC. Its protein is CASSPKVGPKNIQYF. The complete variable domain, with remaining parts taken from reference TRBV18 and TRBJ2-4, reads NAGVMQNPRHLVRRRGQEARLRCSPMKGHSHVYWYRQLPEEGLKFMVYLQKENIIDESGMPKERFSAEFPKEGPSILRIQQVVRGDSAAYFCASSPKVGPKNIQYFGAGTRLSVL.

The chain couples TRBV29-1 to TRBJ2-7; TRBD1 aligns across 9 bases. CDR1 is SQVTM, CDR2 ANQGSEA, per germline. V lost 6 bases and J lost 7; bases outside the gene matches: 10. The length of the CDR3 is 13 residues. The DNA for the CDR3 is TGCAGCGTCGCCGGGACAGGGTATGAAGAGCAGTACTTC. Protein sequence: CSVAGTGYEEQYF.

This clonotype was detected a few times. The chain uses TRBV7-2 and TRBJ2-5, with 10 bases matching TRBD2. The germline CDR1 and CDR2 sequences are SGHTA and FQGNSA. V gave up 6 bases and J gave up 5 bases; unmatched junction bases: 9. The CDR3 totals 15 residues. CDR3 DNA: TGTGCCAGCAGTAAAAGCGGGAGGGCGGGTGAGACCCAGTACTTC. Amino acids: CASSKSGRAGETQYF.

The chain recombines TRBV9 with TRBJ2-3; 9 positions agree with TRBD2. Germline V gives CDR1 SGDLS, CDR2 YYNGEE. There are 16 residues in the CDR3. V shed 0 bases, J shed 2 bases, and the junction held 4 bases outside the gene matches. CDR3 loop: CASSVGLAGTTDTQYF. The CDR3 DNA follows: TGTGCCAGCAGCGTAGGCCTAGCGGGGACCACAGATACGCAGTATTTT.

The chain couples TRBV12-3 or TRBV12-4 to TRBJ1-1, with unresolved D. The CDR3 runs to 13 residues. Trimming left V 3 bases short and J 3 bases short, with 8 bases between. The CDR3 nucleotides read TGTGCCAGCAGTTTGAGGGAGGACACTGAAGCTTTCTTT. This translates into CASSLREDTEAFF.

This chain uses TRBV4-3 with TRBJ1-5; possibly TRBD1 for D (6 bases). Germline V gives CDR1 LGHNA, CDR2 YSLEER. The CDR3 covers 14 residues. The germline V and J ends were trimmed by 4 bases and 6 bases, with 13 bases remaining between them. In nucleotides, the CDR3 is TGCGCCAGCAGCCCTACAGGGTTAAGTCAGCCCCAGCATTTT. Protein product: CASSPTGLSQPQHF.

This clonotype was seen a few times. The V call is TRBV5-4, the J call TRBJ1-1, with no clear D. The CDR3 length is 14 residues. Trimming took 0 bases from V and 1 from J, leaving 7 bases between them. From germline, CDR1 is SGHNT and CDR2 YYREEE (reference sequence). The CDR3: CASSLAHPNTEAFF. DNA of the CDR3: TGTGCCAGCAGCTTGGCCCACCCGAACACTGAAGCTTTCTTT. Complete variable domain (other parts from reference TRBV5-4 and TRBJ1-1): ETGVTQSPTHLIKTRGQQVTLRCSSQSGHNTVSWYQQALGQGPQFIFQYYREEENGRGNFPPRFSGLQFPNYSSELNVNALELDDSALYLCASSLAHPNTEAFFGQGTRLTVV.

Written as DNA, the CDR3 is TGTGCCAGCAGCTCCCCCACACAAGAGACCCAGTACTTC. Residues: CASSSPTQETQYF. The genes are TRBV3-2 and TRBJ2-5; TRBD1, the table's D call, was not compared with the DNA. TRBV3-2 is assigned pseudogene status. This CDR3 has 13 amino acids.